Listed below are T cell receptor beta chains from one sample, sequenced in a study of PD-L1 blockade in urothelial cancer. Here immunoSEQ multiplex PCR was the method, and the copy in TCRdb shows in-frame clones only, minus some. The sample has tens of thousands of clones, almost 90% seen once. This specimen consisted of PBMCs, obtained around atezolizumab (anti-PD-L1) treatment. These receptors were collected from a man aged 60 to 75 with urothelial cancer. The CDR3 runs from the conserved cysteine through the conserved F or W. Each record gives: D gene, V gene, J gene, clone size, CDR3 DNA, CDR3 protein. D genes are given only for firm matches. Expanded clones get a size class; other rows say once, few or many, or leave the size out.

d_call: TRBD2; v_call: TRBV7-2; j_call: TRBJ2-5; clone_size: few; cdr3_nt: TGTGCCAGCAGCTTTTCTAGCGGGAGAGAGACCCAGTACTTC; cdr3_aa: CASSFSSGRETQYF
d_call: TRBD1; v_call: TRBV4-1; j_call: TRBJ2-5; clone_size: -; cdr3_nt: TGCGCCAGCAGCCTTACCGGGACAGACTACCAAGAGACCCAGTACTTC; cdr3_aa: CASSLTGTDYQETQYF
d_call: -; v_call: TRBV2; j_call: TRBJ1-1; clone_size: -; cdr3_nt: TGTGCCAGCAGTGAACAGGGCGGGAACACTGAAGCTTTCTTT; cdr3_aa: CASSEQGGNTEAFF
d_call: -; v_call: TRBV6-5; j_call: TRBJ1-2; clone_size: -; cdr3_nt: TGTGCCAGCAGTGGCGGGGGGCGCTTCTATGGCTACACCTTC; cdr3_aa: CASSGGGRFYGYTF
d_call: -; v_call: TRBV4-2; j_call: TRBJ2-3; clone_size: -; cdr3_nt: TGTGCCAGCAGCCTCGAGCGGGCCGGCACAGATACGCAGTATTTT; cdr3_aa: CASSLERAGTDTQYF
d_call: -; v_call: TRBV9; j_call: TRBJ1-1; clone_size: -; cdr3_nt: TGTGCCAGCAGCGTAGAGGGGTTGAACACTGAAGCTTTCTTT; cdr3_aa: CASSVEGLNTEAFF
d_call: -; v_call: TRBV11-2; j_call: TRBJ2-1; clone_size: -; cdr3_nt: TGTGCCAGCGGCCAAGGGGGCTCCTACAATGAGCAGTTCTTC; cdr3_aa: CASGQGGSYNEQFF
d_call: TRBD2; v_call: TRBV6-6; j_call: TRBJ2-7; clone_size: -; cdr3_nt: TGTGCCAGCAGTACAGCGGGGCTAGGGGACTACGAGCAGTACTTC; cdr3_aa: CASSTAGLGDYEQYF
d_call: -; v_call: TRBV4-3; j_call: TRBJ2-2; clone_size: -; cdr3_nt: TGCGCCAGCAGCCAAGTGGCCCTTAACACCGGGGAGCTGTTTTTT; cdr3_aa: CASSQVALNTGELFF
d_call: TRBD2; v_call: TRBV5-1; j_call: TRBJ2-7; clone_size: -; cdr3_nt: TGCGCCAGCAGCTTTGGTAGCGGGGGGTCCTACGAGCAGTACTTC; cdr3_aa: CASSFGSGGSYEQYF
d_call: -; v_call: TRBV7-2; j_call: TRBJ1-2; clone_size: -; cdr3_nt: TGTGCCAGCAGCTTAGGTAGCAGCTATGGCTACACCTTC; cdr3_aa: CASSLGSSYGYTF
d_call: -; v_call: TRBV5-6; j_call: TRBJ2-4; clone_size: -; cdr3_nt: TGTGCCAGCAGTTCGAACGGACAAAGGGCAAAAAACATTCAGTACTTC; cdr3_aa: CASSSNGQRAKNIQYF
d_call: -; v_call: TRBV25-1; j_call: TRBJ2-7; clone_size: -; cdr3_nt: TGTGCCAGCAGTTCGACGGGAGTCTACGAGCAGTACTTC; cdr3_aa: CASSSTGVYEQYF
d_call: -; v_call: TRBV7-8; j_call: TRBJ1-1; clone_size: -; cdr3_nt: TGTGCCAGCAGCCCGTGGAACACTGAAGCTTTCTTT; cdr3_aa: CASSPWNTEAFF
d_call: TRBD1; v_call: TRBV27; j_call: TRBJ1-2; clone_size: -; cdr3_nt: TGTGCCAGCAGTTCCCGACAGGGGGTGAACTATGGCTACACCTTC; cdr3_aa: CASSSRQGVNYGYTF
d_call: -; v_call: TRBV11-2; j_call: TRBJ1-1; clone_size: -; cdr3_nt: TGTGCCAGCAGCTTAGGGACAGAGAACACTGAAGCTTTCTTT; cdr3_aa: CASSLGTENTEAFF
d_call: TRBD1; v_call: TRBV2; j_call: TRBJ1-5; clone_size: -; cdr3_nt: TGTGCCAGCAGGGGACAGGAGAATAGCAATCAGCCCCAGCATTTT; cdr3_aa: CASRGQENSNQPQHF
d_call: -; v_call: TRBV6-1; j_call: TRBJ1-5; clone_size: few; cdr3_nt: TGTGCCAGCAAGGCTTCGGTCCGGGGCAATCAGCCCCAGCATTTT; cdr3_aa: CASKASVRGNQPQHF
d_call: -; v_call: TRBV30; j_call: TRBJ2-5; clone_size: -; cdr3_nt: TGTGCCTGGAGTGTAGTAAGCGGAGAGACCCAGTACTTC; cdr3_aa: CAWSVVSGETQYF
d_call: TRBD1; v_call: TRBV28; j_call: TRBJ1-2; clone_size: -; cdr3_nt: TGTGCCACCCCGGGACCCGGGACAGGGACTGGTGGCTACACCTTC; cdr3_aa: CATPGPGTGTGGYTF
d_call: TRBD1; v_call: TRBV6-5; j_call: TRBJ2-4; clone_size: -; cdr3_nt: TGTGCCAGCAGTGGACAGGGGCTAGCCAAAAACATTCAGTACTTC; cdr3_aa: CASSGQGLAKNIQYF
d_call: TRBD1; v_call: TRBV28; j_call: TRBJ1-4; clone_size: few; cdr3_nt: TGTGCCAGCAGTGAGGACAGGGCCGGGGCTGAAAAACTGTTTTTT; cdr3_aa: CASSEDRAGAEKLFF
d_call: -; v_call: TRBV2; j_call: TRBJ2-5; clone_size: -; cdr3_nt: TGTGCCAGCAGTGAGACTCCACGGGAGACCCAGTACTTC; cdr3_aa: CASSETPRETQYF
d_call: -; v_call: TRBV11-1; j_call: TRBJ2-7; clone_size: -; cdr3_nt: TGTGCCAGCAGCCCTGGGTCCCGGGACATCGCTTTC; cdr3_aa: CASSPGSRDIAF
d_call: -; v_call: TRBV9; j_call: TRBJ2-7; clone_size: -; cdr3_nt: TGTGCCAGCAGCGTGGGGCAGGCCCTCTCCTACGAGCAGTACTTC; cdr3_aa: CASSVGQALSYEQYF
d_call: TRBD1; v_call: TRBV4-2; j_call: TRBJ2-6; clone_size: -; cdr3_nt: TGTGCCAGCAGCCAAGATTACAGGGGTCGCTCTGGGGCCAACGTCCTGACTTTC; cdr3_aa: CASSQDYRGRSGANVLTF
d_call: TRBD1; v_call: TRBV19; j_call: TRBJ1-5; clone_size: once; cdr3_nt: TGTGCCAGTAGTATTACAGGGGGCAATCAGCCCCAGCATTTT; cdr3_aa: CASSITGGNQPQHF
d_call: TRBD1; v_call: TRBV7-8; j_call: TRBJ1-5; clone_size: once; cdr3_nt: TGTGCCAGCAAAGAGGGTACAGGGGCGCAAAATCAGCCCCAGCATTTT; cdr3_aa: CASKEGTGAQNQPQHF
d_call: TRBD1; v_call: TRBV30; j_call: TRBJ1-5; clone_size: -; cdr3_nt: TGTGCCTGGAGTGTGTCAGGGACAGAGTCCGATCAGCCCCAGCATTTT; cdr3_aa: CAWSVSGTESDQPQHF
d_call: -; v_call: TRBV7-2; j_call: TRBJ2-4; clone_size: -; cdr3_nt: TGTGCCAGCAGCTTAGATAGGACAGTTGACATTCAGTACTTC; cdr3_aa: CASSLDRTVDIQYF
d_call: -; v_call: TRBV4-2; j_call: TRBJ2-2; clone_size: -; cdr3_nt: TGTGCCAGCAGCCAAAGACAGTCGAACACCGGGGAGCTGTTTTTT; cdr3_aa: CASSQRQSNTGELFF
d_call: TRBD2; v_call: TRBV11-2; j_call: TRBJ2-3; clone_size: once; cdr3_nt: TGTGCCAGCAGCGTCGCGACGGGACTAGCGACAGATACGCAGTATTTT; cdr3_aa: CASSVATGLATDTQYF
d_call: TRBD1; v_call: TRBV5-1; j_call: TRBJ2-1; clone_size: -; cdr3_nt: TGCGCCAGCAGCTTTGGGACAGGATCCTACAATGAGCAGTTCTTC; cdr3_aa: CASSFGTGSYNEQFF
d_call: -; v_call: TRBV19; j_call: TRBJ1-1; clone_size: -; cdr3_nt: TGTGCCAGTACCCCAACAGGGATGGTCGAAGCTTTCTTT; cdr3_aa: CASTPTGMVEAFF
d_call: TRBD2; v_call: TRBV9; j_call: TRBJ2-3; clone_size: -; cdr3_nt: TGTGCCAGCAGCGTATTGCGGGAGACTAGCACAGATACGCAGTATTTT; cdr3_aa: CASSVLRETSTDTQYF